This record concerns one T cell receptor (delta chain) sequence. Its antigen is undetermined. The mismatch at residue 3 between this DNA's translation and the TCRdb protein of a much larger clone likely reflects a read error; the protein shown is translated from the DNA. Gammadelta T cells were flow-sorted from PBMC into Vgamma9/Vdelta2+ and Vdelta2-negative populations for bulk analysis. Trimming at V came to 5 bases and at J to 4 bases, leaving 14 bases not matched to a gene. Germline V CDR1 and CDR2: TVYSNPD, GDNSRS (reference sequence). The CDR3 is 15 residues long. This specimen comes from a study of γδ T cells in repeated Plasmodium falciparum infection. TCRdb re-called the multiplex PCR reads via CATT. The sample contains some 100,000 delta-chain clones, 1.4% to 1.5% of which appear only once. Whole-study results and caveats: Malian children's Vdelta2-negative repertoires appeared more expanded and less diverse than Australians'.

Sequenced material: gamma-delta T cells from blood. The clonotype comes from a pool of human donors (malaria-infected and uninfected, not separated). The chain is built from TRDV3 and TRDJ1; 9 bases agree with TRDD3. The CDR3 loop is CAVVAQGGYRDKLIF. DNA of the CDR3: TGTGCCGTCGTAGCCCAGGGGGGATACCGCGATAAACTCATCTTT.